The present T cell receptor beta chain was sequenced within a study of PD-L1 blockade in urothelial cancer. Background on the study: Between 0 and 3 prior chemotherapy regimens had been given to patients.

There are 14 residues in the CDR3. V was cut by 2 bases and J by 5 bases, with 13 bases left in between. Germline values: CDR1 SGDLS, CDR2 YYNGEE. On this clone itself: Its antigen is as yet unknown.

Whole-study results and caveats: Improved survival was predicted by pretreatment blood TCR clonality below the median. Tumor-associated clones in blood expanded more at 3 weeks in durable-benefit patients.

Time point reported: peripheral blood 6 weeks after treatment start. The authors spiked synthetic TCR analog templates into each PCR. Sequencing was performed with immunoSEQ multiplex PCR; in TCRdb, only in-frame clones are kept and a portion is missing. The sample gives 35,000 to 45,000 clones, 83% of which show up once; roughly 16% is in the top ten. The TCR comes from a man aged 55 to 69 with urothelial cancer. The input for sequencing was PBMCs, taken around atezolizumab (anti-PD-L1) treatment. V is TRBV9 and J is TRBJ1-2; D is unresolved. The CDR3 coding sequence is TGTGCCAGCAGCGTCTACCCTGGGCCTTATGGCTACACCTTC. Translating it yields CASSVYPGPYGYTF. Variable domain in full (rest from reference TRBV9 and TRBJ1-2): DSGVTQTPKHLITATGQRVTLRCSPRSGDLSVYWYQQSLDQGLQFLIQYYNGEERAKGNILERFSAQQFPDLHSELNLSSLELGDSALYFCASSVYPGPYGYTFGSGTRLTVV.